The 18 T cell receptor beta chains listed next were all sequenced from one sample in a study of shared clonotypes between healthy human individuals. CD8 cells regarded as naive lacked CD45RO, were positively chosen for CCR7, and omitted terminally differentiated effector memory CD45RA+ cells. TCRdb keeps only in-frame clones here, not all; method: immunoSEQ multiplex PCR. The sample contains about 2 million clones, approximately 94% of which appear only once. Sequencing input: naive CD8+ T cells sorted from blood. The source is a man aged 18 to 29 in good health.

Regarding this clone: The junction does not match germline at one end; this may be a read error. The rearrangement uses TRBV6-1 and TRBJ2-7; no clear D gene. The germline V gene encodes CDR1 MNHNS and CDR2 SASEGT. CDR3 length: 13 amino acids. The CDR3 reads CASSELYFVGLCF. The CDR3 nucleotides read TGTGCCAGCAGTGAGCTCTACTTTGTTGGGTTGTGCTTC.

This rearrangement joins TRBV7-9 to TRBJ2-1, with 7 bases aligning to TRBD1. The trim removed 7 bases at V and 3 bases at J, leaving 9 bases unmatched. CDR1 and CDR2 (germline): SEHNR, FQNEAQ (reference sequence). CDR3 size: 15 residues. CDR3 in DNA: TGTGCCAGCATGACTCGACAGGGAAACTACAATGAGCAGTTCTTC. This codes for CASMTRQGNYNEQFF.

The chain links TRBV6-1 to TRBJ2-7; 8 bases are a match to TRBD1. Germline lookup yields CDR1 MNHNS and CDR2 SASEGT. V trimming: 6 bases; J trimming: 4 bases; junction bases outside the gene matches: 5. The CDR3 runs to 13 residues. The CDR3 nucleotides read TGTGCCAGCAGCGACAGGGGTGGGTACGAGCAGTACTTC. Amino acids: CASSDRGGYEQYF.

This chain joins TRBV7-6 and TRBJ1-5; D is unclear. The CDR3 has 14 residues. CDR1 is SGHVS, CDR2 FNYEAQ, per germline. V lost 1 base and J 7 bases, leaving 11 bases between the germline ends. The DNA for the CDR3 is TGTGCCAGCAGCTTAGGTCGGGGTGGCCAGCCCCAGCATTTT. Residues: CASSLGRGGQPQHF.

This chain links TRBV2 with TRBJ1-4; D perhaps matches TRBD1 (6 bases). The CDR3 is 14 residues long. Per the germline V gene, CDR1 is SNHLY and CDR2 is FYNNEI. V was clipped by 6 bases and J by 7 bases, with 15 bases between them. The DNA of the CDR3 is TGTGCCAGCAGCGAGGGGGTAGTAGGTGAAAAACTGTTTTTT. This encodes CASSEGVVGEKLFF.

The CDR3 DNA is TGTGCCTGGAGTGTTTTTTTGGGAGGAGCTAGCGAACAAGAGACCCAGTACTTC. It translates to CAWSVFLGGASEQETQYF. This sequence joins TRBV30 and TRBJ2-5; tentative D call: TRBD2 (6 bases). The CDR3 has 18 amino acids. V was clipped by 0 bases and J by 2 bases, with 22 bases between them. CDR1 and CDR2 from the germline V gene are GTSNPN and SVGIG (reference sequence). Complete variable domain (other parts from reference TRBV30 and TRBJ2-5): SQTIHQWPATLVQPVGSPLSLECTVEGTSNPNLYWYRQAAGRGLQLLFYSVGIGQISSEVPQNLSASRPQDRQFILSSKKLLLSDSGFYLCAWSVFLGGASEQETQYFGPGTRLLVL.

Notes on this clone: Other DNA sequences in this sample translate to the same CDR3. For the CDR3, the DNA is TGTGCCTGGAGTGTACGGGACAGTTTCTACGAGCAGTACTTC. Translated: CAWSVRDSFYEQYF. The chain carries TRBV30 and TRBJ2-7; 7 bases match TRBD1. The germline CDR1 and CDR2 sequences are GTSNPN and SVGIG (reference sequence). Trimming cost V 0 bases and J 3 bases; bases outside gene matches: 5. This CDR3 comprises 14 residues.

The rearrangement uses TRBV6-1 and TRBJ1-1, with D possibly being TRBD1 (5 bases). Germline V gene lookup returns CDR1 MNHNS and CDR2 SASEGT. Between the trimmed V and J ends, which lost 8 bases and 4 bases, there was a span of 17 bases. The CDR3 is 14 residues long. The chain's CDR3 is CASLDRGLGTEAFF. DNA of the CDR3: TGTGCCAGCCTAGATAGGGGTTTGGGCACTGAAGCTTTCTTT.

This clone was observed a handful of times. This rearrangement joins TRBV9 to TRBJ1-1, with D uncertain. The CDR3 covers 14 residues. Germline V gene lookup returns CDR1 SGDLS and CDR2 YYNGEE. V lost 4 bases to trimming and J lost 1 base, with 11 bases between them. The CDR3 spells CASSNAASNTEAFF. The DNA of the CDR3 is TGTGCCAGCAGCAATGCGGCATCGAACACTGAAGCTTTCTTT. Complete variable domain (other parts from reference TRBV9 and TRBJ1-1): DSGVTQTPKHLITATGQRVTLRCSPRSGDLSVYWYQQSLDQGLQFLIQYYNGEERAKGNILERFSAQQFPDLHSELNLSSLELGDSALYFCASSNAASNTEAFFGQGTRLTVV.

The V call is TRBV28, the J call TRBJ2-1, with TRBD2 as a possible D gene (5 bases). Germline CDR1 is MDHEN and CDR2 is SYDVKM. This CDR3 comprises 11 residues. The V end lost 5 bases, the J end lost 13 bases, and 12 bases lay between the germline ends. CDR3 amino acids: CASSAGIFQFF. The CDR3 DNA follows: TGTGCCAGCAGTGCCGGGATCTTCCAGTTCTTC.

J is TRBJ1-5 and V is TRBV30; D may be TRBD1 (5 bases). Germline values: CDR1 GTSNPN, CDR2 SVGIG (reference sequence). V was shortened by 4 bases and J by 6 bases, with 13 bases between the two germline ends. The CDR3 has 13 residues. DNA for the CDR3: TGTGCCTGGACGGGGGTTGCGGGTCAGCCCCAGCATTTT. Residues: CAWTGVAGQPQHF.

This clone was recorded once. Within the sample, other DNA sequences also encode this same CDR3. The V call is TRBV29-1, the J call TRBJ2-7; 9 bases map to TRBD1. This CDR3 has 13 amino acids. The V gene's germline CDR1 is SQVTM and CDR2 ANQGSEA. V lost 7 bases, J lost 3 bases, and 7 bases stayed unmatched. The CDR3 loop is CSARTGDFYEQYF. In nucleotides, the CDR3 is TGCAGCGCACGGACAGGGGATTTCTACGAGCAGTACTTC.

This CDR3 is CASSEAASNNYGYTF. The CDR3 DNA follows: TGTGCCAGCAGTGAAGCGGCCAGCAATAACTATGGCTACACCTTC. The V gene is TRBV6-1, the J gene TRBJ1-2, with D hard to call. The V gene's germline CDR1 is MNHNS and CDR2 SASEGT. With 0 bases removed from V and 1 base from J, the gap between germline ends came to 9 bases. The CDR3 covers 15 residues.

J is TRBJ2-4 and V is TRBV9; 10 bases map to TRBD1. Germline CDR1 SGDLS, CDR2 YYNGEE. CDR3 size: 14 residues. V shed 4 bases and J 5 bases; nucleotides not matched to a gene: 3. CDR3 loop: CASSPGQGENIQYF. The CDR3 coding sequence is TGTGCCAGCAGCCCCGGACAGGGGGAAAACATTCAGTACTTC.

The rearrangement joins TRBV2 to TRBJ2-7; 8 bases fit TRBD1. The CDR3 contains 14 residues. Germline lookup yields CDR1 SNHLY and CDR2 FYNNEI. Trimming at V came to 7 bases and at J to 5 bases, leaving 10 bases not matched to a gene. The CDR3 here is CASNIGQGVHEQYF. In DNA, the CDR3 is TGTGCCAGCAATATAGGACAGGGCGTCCACGAGCAGTACTTC.

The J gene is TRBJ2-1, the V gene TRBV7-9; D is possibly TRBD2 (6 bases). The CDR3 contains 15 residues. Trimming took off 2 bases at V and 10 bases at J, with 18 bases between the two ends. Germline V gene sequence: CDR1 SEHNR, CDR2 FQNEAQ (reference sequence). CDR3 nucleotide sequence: TGTGCCAGCAGCTTATGGTCTATGGGAAGCGGGGAGCAGTTCTTC. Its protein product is CASSLWSMGSGEQFF. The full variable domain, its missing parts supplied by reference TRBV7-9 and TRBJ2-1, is DTGVSQNPRHKITKRGQNVTFRCDPISEHNRLYWYRQTLGQGPEFLTYFQNEAQLEKSRLLSDRFSAERPKGSFSTLEIQRTEQGDSAMYLCASSLWSMGSGEQFFGPGTRLTVL.

The CDR3 loop reads CAWWEKKSSYEQYF. The CDR3 nucleotides are TGTGCCTGGTGGGAGAAAAAAAGCTCCTACGAGCAGTACTTC. The rearrangement links TRBV30 to TRBJ2-7, with D possibly being TRBD2 (5 bases). The length of the CDR3 is 14 residues. The V end was cut by 5 bases, the J end by 0 bases, with 14 bases between. Germline V gives CDR1 GTSNPN, CDR2 SVGIG (reference sequence).

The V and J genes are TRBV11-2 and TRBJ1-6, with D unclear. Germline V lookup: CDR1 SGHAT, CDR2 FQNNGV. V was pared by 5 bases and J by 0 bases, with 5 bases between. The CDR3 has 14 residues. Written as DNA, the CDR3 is TGTGCCAGCAGCGAGAGCTCCTATAATTCACCCCTCCACTTT. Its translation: CASSESSYNSPLHF.